Shown below are 3 T cell receptor beta chains from a single sample sequenced in a study of T cells in Graves' hyperthyroidism and ophthalmopathy. From RNA transcripts, TCR beta CDR3 regions were amplified. Researchers ran a first-round RT-PCR on the TCR CDR3 using the HTBI primer set. TCRdb used MiXCR to reprocess the multiplex PCR reads, holding one entry per CDR3 protein. Of about 300,000 distinct CDR3 sequences listed, 12% to 15% are singletons. Sequenced sample: blood. These receptors originate from a woman between 35 and 50 years old with Graves' hyperthyroidism.

The table lists this clonotype with a few counts. The V call is TRBV19, the J call TRBJ2-1; 14 nucleotides line up with TRBD2. Germline lookup yields CDR1 LNHDA and CDR2 SQIVND (reference sequence). The CDR3 spans 15 residues. With V trimmed by 4 bases and J by 8 bases, 4 bases remained unmatched. CDR3 nucleotides: TGTGCCAGTAGTACGGGACTAGCGGGAGAGGATGAGCAGTTCTTC. This sequence encodes CASSTGLAGEDEQFF.

This clonotype was observed many times. V is TRBV9 and J is TRBJ2-1, with D possibly TRBD1 on 5 matching bases. The CDR3 has 17 residues. Germline values: CDR1 SGDLS, CDR2 YYNGEE. The V end lost 1 base, the J end lost 0 bases, and 14 bases lay between the germline ends. DNA for the CDR3: TGTGCCAGCAGCGTATCAGGGATGCCGAGCTCCTACAATGAGCAGTTCTTC. The encoded protein is CASSVSGMPSSYNEQFF.

This clonotype was observed many times. This chain joins TRBV18 and TRBJ1-5, with D hard to call. Germline CDR1 is KGHSH and CDR2 is LQKENI. Between the trimmed V and J ends, which lost 3 bases and 7 bases, there was a span of 7 bases. The CDR3 has 12 residues. The CDR3 DNA is TGTGCCAGCTCACCTCTTATACAGCCCCAGCATTTT. This encodes CASSPLIQPQHF.